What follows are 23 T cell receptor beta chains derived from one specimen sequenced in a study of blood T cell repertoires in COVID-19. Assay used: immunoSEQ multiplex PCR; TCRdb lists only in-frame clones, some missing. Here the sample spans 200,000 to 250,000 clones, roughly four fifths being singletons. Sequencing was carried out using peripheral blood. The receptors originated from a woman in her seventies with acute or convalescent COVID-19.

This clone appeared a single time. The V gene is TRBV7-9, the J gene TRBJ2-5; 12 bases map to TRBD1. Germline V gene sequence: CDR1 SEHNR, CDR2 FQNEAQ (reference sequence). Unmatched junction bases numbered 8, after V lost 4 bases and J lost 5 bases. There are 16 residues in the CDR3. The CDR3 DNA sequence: TGTGCCAGCAGCTCTTCCGGGACAGGGGGCAGGGAGACCCAGTACTTC. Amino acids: CASSSSGTGGRETQYF.

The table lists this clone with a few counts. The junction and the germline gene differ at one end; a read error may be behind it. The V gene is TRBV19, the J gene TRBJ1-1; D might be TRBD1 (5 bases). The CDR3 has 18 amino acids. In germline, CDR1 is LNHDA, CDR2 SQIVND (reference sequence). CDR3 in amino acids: CASMGPGSVTSLNAEAFF. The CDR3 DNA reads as TGTGCCAGTATGGGCCCAGGGTCAGTAACCTCGCTGAACGCTGAAGCTTTCTTT.

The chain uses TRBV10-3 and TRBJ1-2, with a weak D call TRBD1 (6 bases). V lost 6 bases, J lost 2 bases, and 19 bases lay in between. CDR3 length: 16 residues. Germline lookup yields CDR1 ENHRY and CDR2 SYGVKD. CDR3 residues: CAISPKPTGNNYGYTF. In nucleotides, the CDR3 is TGTGCCATCAGCCCAAAACCGACAGGAAACAACTATGGCTACACCTTC.

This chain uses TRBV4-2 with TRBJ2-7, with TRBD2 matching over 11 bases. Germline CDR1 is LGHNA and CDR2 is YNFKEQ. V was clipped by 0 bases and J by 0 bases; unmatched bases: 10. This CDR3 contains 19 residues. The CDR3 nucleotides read TGTGCCAGCAGCCAAGATCCCCCCCGGGGGACTAGCGGCTCCTACGAGCAGTACTTC. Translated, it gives CASSQDPPRGTSGSYEQYF.

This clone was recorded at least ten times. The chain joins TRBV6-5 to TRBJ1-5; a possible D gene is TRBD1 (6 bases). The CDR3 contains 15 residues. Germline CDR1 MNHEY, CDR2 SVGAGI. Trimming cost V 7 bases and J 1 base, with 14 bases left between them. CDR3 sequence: CASTPRGQSNQPQHF. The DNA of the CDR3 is TGTGCCAGCACACCTCGCGGACAGAGCAATCAGCCCCAGCATTTT.

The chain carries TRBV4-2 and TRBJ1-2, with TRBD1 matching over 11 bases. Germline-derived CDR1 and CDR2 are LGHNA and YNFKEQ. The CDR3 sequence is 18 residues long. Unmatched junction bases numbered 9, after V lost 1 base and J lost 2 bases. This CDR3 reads CASSQGFSGTGGNYGYTF. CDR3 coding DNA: TGTGCCAGCAGCCAAGGATTCTCCGGGACAGGGGGAAACTATGGCTACACCTTC.

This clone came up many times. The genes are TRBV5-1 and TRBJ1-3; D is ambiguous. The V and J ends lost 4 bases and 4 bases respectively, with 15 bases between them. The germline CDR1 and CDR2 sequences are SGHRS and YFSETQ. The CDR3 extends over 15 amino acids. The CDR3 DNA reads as TGCGCCAGCAGCCCCGGGGAAACATGGGGAAACACCATATATTTT. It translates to CASSPGETWGNTIYF.

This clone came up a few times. The CDR3 here is CASSQAQTRNTEAFF. DNA for the CDR3: TGTGCCAGCAGCCAAGCCCAGACAAGGAACACTGAAGCTTTCTTT. The chain joins TRBV14 to TRBJ1-1; D unresolved. Trimming removed 1 base at V and 1 base at J, with 10 bases between. Germline values: CDR1 SGHDN, CDR2 FVKESK. CDR3 size: 15 residues.

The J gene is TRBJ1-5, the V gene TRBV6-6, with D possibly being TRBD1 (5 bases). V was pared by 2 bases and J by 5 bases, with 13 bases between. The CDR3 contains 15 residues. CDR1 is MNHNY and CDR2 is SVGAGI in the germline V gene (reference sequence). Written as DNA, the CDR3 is TGTGCCAGCAGTTACGGAGACAGCCCTCATCAGCCCCAGCATTTT. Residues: CASSYGDSPHQPQHF.

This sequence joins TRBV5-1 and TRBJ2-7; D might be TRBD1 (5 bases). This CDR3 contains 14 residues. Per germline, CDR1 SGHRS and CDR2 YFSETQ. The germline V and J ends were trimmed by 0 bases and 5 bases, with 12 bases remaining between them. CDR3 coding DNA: TGCGCCAGCAGCTTGGGACAGATTCCCCACGAGCAGTACTTC. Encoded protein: CASSLGQIPHEQYF.

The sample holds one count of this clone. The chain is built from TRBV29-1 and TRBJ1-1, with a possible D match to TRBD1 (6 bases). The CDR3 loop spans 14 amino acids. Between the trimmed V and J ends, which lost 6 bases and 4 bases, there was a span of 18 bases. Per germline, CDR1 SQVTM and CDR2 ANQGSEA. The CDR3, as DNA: TGCAGCGTGGCCACACAGGGAAGGAGCACTGAAGCTTTCTTT. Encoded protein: CSVATQGRSTEAFF.

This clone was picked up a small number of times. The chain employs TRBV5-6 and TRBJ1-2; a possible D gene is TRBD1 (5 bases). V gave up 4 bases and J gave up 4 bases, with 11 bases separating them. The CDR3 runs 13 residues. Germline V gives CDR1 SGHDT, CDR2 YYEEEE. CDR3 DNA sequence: TGTGCCAGCAGCCTAGACAGAGTCTATGGCTACACCTTC. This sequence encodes CASSLDRVYGYTF.

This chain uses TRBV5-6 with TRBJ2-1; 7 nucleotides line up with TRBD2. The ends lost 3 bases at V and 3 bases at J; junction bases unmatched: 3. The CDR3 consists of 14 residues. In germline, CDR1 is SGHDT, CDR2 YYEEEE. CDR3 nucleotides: TGTGCCAGCAGCTCAGGACTAGACTACAATGAGCAGTTCTTC. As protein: CASSSGLDYNEQFF.

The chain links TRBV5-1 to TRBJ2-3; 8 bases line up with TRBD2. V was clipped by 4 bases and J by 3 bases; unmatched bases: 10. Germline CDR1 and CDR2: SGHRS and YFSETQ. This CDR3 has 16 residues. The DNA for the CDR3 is TGCGCCAGCAGCCCTGGGGTGCGACTAGCGACAGATACGCAGTATTTT. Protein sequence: CASSPGVRLATDTQYF.

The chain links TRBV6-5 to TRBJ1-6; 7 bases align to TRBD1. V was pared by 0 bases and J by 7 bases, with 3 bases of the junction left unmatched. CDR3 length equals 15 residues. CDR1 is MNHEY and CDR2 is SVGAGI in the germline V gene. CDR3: CASSYSTGRNSPLHF. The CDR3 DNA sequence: TGTGCCAGCAGTTACTCGACAGGGAGGAATTCACCCCTCCACTTT.

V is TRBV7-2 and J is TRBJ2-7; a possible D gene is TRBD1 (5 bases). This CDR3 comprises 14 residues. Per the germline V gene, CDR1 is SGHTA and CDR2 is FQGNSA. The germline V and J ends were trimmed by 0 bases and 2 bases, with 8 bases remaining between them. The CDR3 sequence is CASSLAGVPYEQYF. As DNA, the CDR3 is TGTGCCAGCAGCTTAGCAGGGGTCCCCTACGAGCAGTACTTC.

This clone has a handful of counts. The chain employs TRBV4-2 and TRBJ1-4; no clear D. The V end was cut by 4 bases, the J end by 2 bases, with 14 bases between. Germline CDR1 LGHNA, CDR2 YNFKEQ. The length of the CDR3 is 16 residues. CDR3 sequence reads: CASSLSPVRTNEKLFF. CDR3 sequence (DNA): TGTGCCAGCAGCCTTAGCCCAGTTCGGACTAATGAAAAACTGTTTTTT.

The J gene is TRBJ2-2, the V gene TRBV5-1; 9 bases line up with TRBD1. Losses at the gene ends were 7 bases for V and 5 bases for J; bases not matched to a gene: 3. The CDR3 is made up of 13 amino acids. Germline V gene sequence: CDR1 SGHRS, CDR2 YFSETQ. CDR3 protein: CASGTGNTGELFF. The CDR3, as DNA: TGCGCCAGCGGGACAGGGAATACCGGGGAGCTGTTTTTT. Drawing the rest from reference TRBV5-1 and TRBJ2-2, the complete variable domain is KAGVTQTPRYLIKTRGQQVTLSCSPISGHRSVSWYQQTPGQGLQFLFEYFSETQRNKGNFPGRFSGRQFSNSRSEMNVSTLELGDSALYLCASGTGNTGELFFGEGSRLTVL.

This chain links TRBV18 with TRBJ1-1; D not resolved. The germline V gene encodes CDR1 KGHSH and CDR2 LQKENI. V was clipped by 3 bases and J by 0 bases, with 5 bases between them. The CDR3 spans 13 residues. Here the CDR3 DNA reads TGTGCCAGCTCACCCCAGTTGAACACTGAAGCTTTCTTT. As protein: CASSPQLNTEAFF.

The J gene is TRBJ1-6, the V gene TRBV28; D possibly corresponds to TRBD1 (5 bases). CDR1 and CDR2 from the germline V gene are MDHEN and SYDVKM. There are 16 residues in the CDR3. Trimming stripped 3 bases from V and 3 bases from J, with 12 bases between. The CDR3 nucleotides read TGTGCCAGCAGTTTCGCCAGGGTCCTCTATAATTCACCCCTCCACTTT. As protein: CASSFARVLYNSPLHF.

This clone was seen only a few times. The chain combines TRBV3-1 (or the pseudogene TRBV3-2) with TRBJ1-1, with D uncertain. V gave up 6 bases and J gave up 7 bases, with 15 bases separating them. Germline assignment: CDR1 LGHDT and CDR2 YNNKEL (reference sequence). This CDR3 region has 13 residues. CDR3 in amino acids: CASSPPSGFEAFF. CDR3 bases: TGTGCCAGCAGTCCCCCTAGCGGATTTGAAGCTTTCTTT.

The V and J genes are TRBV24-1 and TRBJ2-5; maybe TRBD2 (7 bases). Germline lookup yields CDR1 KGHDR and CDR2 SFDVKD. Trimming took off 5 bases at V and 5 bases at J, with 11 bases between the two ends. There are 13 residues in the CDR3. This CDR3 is CATSGGGAETQYF. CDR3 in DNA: TGTGCCACCAGTGGTGGGGGGGCGGAGACCCAGTACTTC.

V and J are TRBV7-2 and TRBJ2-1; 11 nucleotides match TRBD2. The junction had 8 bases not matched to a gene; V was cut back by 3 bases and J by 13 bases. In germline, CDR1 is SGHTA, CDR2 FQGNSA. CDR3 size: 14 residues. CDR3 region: CASSFASGGLDQFF. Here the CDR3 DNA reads TGTGCCAGCAGCTTTGCTAGCGGGGGGCTAGATCAGTTCTTC.